This T cell receptor beta chain was retrieved from a study of CD8+CD57+ T cells in acquired aplastic anemia. The overall study: The DNA of sorted CD4+ and CD8+ cells averaged roughly 3 ug. Healthy donors gave 9.5 million to 12 million reads on average for CD4+ cells. Study-level results: Patients shared 25 to 30 CD8+ CDR3 sequences with controls. Patients and controls had CD8+ Simpson's diversity values that were not significantly distinct.

A note on this clonotype: Its antigen is not known. An end of the junction does not agree with germline; a read error may underlie this.

This CDR3 is 14 amino acids long. Genomic DNA served as template for TCR beta VDJ and CDR3 profiling. TCRdb re-derived calls from the reads in MiXCR, one entry per CDR3 protein. The sample holds approximately 170,000 distinct CDR3 sequences, 55% to 75% seen once. The chain combines TRBV12-3 or TRBV12-4 with TRBJ1-1; D gene uncertain. Sequencing used sorted CD4+, CD8+, or CD8+CD57+ T cells (not recorded which) from PBMCs. The receptor's source is a human donor in good health. As DNA, the CDR3 is TGTGCCAGCAGTTTGAAGAGAATGAACACTGAAGCTGTCTTT. Residues: CASSLKRMNTEAVF.